These 25 T cell receptor beta chains were sequenced from one sample in a study of shared clonotypes between healthy human individuals (dated by TCRdb to the early 2020s). Library prep was done by the immunoSEQ multiplex PCR assay. TCRdb's version of the immuneACCESS table is confined to in-frame rearrangements and falls short of the full clone set. An unresolved V gene accounts for under half of the shortfall where checked; the remainder is of unknown origin. The sample profile shows some 1.4 million clones; roughly 95% of them were found once. Approximately 1.1% of the sample rests with the top ten. The sample comprised naive CD4+ T cells sorted from blood. Per the publication, the cell subset or site label means: CD45RA+ positively selected. These receptors originate from a man aged 25-45 years in good health.

The chain recombines TRBV11-2 with TRBJ2-5; TRBD2 matches at 9 bases. Germline V lookup: CDR1 SGHAT, CDR2 FQNNGV. J gave up 3 bases and V 1 base, and 6 bases lay outside the gene matches. CDR3 length: 16 residues. CDR3 DNA: TGTGCCAGCAGCTTAGTCCCCGGCGGGAGGGAAGAGACCCAGTACTTC. It is translated as CASSLVPGGREETQYF.

A note on this clone: Other DNA sequences in this specimen translate into the identical CDR3. The chain recombines TRBV5-1 with TRBJ1-2; D call uncertain. Germline assignment: CDR1 SGHRS and CDR2 YFSETQ. The CDR3 covers 12 residues. V gave up 5 bases and J gave up 4 bases, with 9 bases separating them. The CDR3 DNA reads as TGCGCCAGCAGTTCGGATTCCTATGGCTACACCTTC. As protein: CASSSDSYGYTF.

This chain uses TRBV9 with TRBJ1-2; weak D call: TRBD1 (5 bases). The germline CDR1 and CDR2 sequences are SGDLS and YYNGEE. The CDR3 contains 13 residues. The V gene lost 0 bases and the J gene lost 7 bases, with 10 bases spanning the gap. The chain's CDR3 is CASSVDRKVGYTF. CDR3 bases: TGTGCCAGCAGCGTAGACAGGAAGGTTGGCTACACCTTC. Full variable domain (rest looked up from reference TRBV9 and TRBJ1-2): DSGVTQTPKHLITATGQRVTLRCSPRSGDLSVYWYQQSLDQGLQFLIQYYNGEERAKGNILERFSAQQFPDLHSELNLSSLELGDSALYFCASSVDRKVGYTFGSGTRLTVV.

The chain combines TRBV6-1 with TRBJ1-4; 8 nucleotides match TRBD1. There are 17 residues in the CDR3. The V gene's germline CDR1 is MNHNS and CDR2 SASEGT. Germline trimming cut 3 bases from V and 0 bases from J; bases unmatched to any gene: 6. The CDR3 loop reads CASSDPGQATTNEKLFF. The CDR3 DNA is TGTGCCAGCAGTGATCCGGGACAGGCTACAACTAATGAAAAACTGTTTTTT.

On this clone itself: At the DNA level, this CDR3 is encoded by other sequences in the same sample as well. This chain joins TRBV5-1 and TRBJ2-1; 10 bases fit TRBD2. With 0 bases clipped from V and 2 bases from J, the junction kept 2 bases outside the gene matches. The CDR3 consists of 16 residues. Germline V CDR1 and CDR2: SGHRS, YFSETQ. The CDR3 here is CASSLGLAGAYNEQFF. The CDR3 DNA sequence: TGCGCCAGCAGCTTGGGACTAGCGGGCGCCTACAATGAGCAGTTCTTC.

This clone showed up just once. This chain connects TRBV19 to TRBJ2-5, with D possibly TRBD2 on 5 matching bases. The CDR3 length is 14 residues. CDR1 LNHDA and CDR2 SQIVND come from the germline V gene (reference sequence). V shed 6 bases and J shed 0 bases, with 11 bases lying between them. The chain's CDR3 is CASSLRVDQETQYF. The CDR3 nucleotides are TGTGCCAGTAGCTTGCGGGTTGACCAAGAGACCCAGTACTTC.

V is TRBV4-1 and J is TRBJ2-7; D may be TRBD1 (6 bases). Germline-derived CDR1 and CDR2 are MGHRA and YSYEKL. This CDR3 contains 14 residues. Trimming removed 4 bases at V and 6 bases at J, with 16 bases between. The CDR3 reads CASSRQASVREQYF. CDR3 coding DNA: TGCGCCAGCAGCCGACAGGCCAGTGTACGCGAGCAGTACTTC.

The rearrangement links TRBV6-5 to TRBJ1-2, with TRBD1 as a possible D gene (5 bases). The germline gives CDR1 MNHEY, CDR2 SVGAGI. This CDR3 is 14 amino acids long. The V end was cut by 0 bases, the J end by 7 bases, with 12 bases between. The CDR3 reads CASSYSTALSGYTF. The CDR3 DNA sequence: TGTGCCAGCAGTTACTCGACAGCCCTGAGTGGCTACACCTTC.

The chain recombines TRBV7-2 with TRBJ2-1; D gene unclear. The CDR3 contains 13 residues. Deletions cut 1 base from V and 6 bases from J, with 7 bases between. Germline CDR1 SGHTA, CDR2 FQGNSA. The DNA for the CDR3 is TGTGCCAGCAGCTTAGTCTGGTTCAATGAGCAGTTCTTC. Amino acid sequence: CASSLVWFNEQFF.

The CDR3 is CASRGGGRREFNEQFF. The CDR3 DNA follows: TGCGCCAGCAGGGGCGGGGGTCGGCGGGAGTTCAATGAGCAGTTCTTC. V gene TRBV5-1 combines with J gene TRBJ2-1; 7 bases fit TRBD2. Germline CDR1 reads SGHRS; CDR2 reads YFSETQ. The CDR3 is 16 amino acids. V was pared by 5 bases and J by 6 bases, with 14 bases of the junction left unmatched.

This clone occurred once. The chain couples TRBV6-5 to TRBJ1-2; 11 bases line up with TRBD1. J gave up 8 bases and V 4 bases, and 9 bases lay outside the gene matches. Germline assignment: CDR1 MNHEY and CDR2 SVGAGI. CDR3 length: 15 amino acids. For the CDR3, the DNA is TGTGCCAGCAGTTTTGCCGGACAGGGGGCTAACGGCTACACCTTC. As protein: CASSFAGQGANGYTF.

This chain links TRBV28 with TRBJ2-7; no clear D gene. The germline V and J ends were trimmed by 6 bases and 2 bases, with 14 bases remaining between them. The CDR3 spans 14 residues. CDR1 is MDHEN, CDR2 SYDVKM, per germline. The CDR3 nucleotides read TGTGCCAGCAGAACTCGAGGACCTCCCTACGAGCAGTACTTC. Residues: CASRTRGPPYEQYF.

This clone was recorded only once. This chain links TRBV18 with TRBJ1-3, with D hard to call. CDR3 length: 17 amino acids. The germline V and J ends were trimmed by 1 base and 4 bases, with 17 bases remaining between them. The germline V gene encodes CDR1 KGHSH and CDR2 LQKENI. DNA for the CDR3: TGTGCCAGCTCACCACGGCCGTATGGTTCGGCCGGAAACACCATATATTTT. Protein product: CASSPRPYGSAGNTIYF.

V gene TRBV19 combines with J gene TRBJ2-3; a possible D gene is TRBD2 (5 bases). CDR1 is LNHDA and CDR2 is SQIVND in the germline V gene (reference sequence). This CDR3 has 14 amino acids. The V gene lost 0 bases and the J gene lost 6 bases, with 10 bases spanning the gap. The CDR3 reads CASSIDLGVDTQYF. In DNA, the CDR3 is TGTGCCAGTAGTATAGATCTCGGGGTGGATACGCAGTATTTT.

The chain recombines TRBV28 with TRBJ2-6; D possibly corresponds to TRBD1 (5 bases). The germline gives CDR1 MDHEN, CDR2 SYDVKM. The V gene lost 5 bases and the J gene lost 1 base, with 12 bases spanning the gap. The CDR3 totals 16 residues. The CDR3 sequence: CASSRLQGSGANVLTF. CDR3 nucleotides: TGTGCCAGCAGTCGCCTCCAGGGATCTGGGGCCAACGTCCTGACTTTC.

This clone has only one observation. The chain couples TRBV2 to TRBJ2-3, with D hard to call. V gave up 7 bases and J gave up 6 bases, with 11 bases separating them. The CDR3 contains 12 residues. Germline assignment: CDR1 SNHLY and CDR2 FYNNEI. The CDR3 loop is CASIVYSDTQYF. The CDR3 nucleotides read TGTGCCAGCATAGTATATTCCGATACGCAGTATTTT.

The chain has TRBV10-3 and TRBJ1-2; D is undetermined. The CDR3 runs 12 residues. V lost 0 bases, J lost 5 bases, and 4 bases lay in between. Germline-derived CDR1 and CDR2 are ENHRY and SYGVKD. The CDR3 DNA reads TGTGCCATCAGTGAGTCTGGGTATGGCTACACCTTC. It specifies CAISESGYGYTF.

The rearrangement joins TRBV6-6 to TRBJ2-7, with 13 bases that match TRBD2. The V and J ends lost 8 bases and 0 bases, in that order; junction bases with no gene match: 7. The CDR3 has 16 residues. Germline lookup yields CDR1 MNHNY and CDR2 SVGAGI (reference sequence). CDR3 nucleotide sequence: TGTGCCAGCCAACGGGGACTAGCGGGGAGCTCCTACGAGCAGTACTTC. Protein sequence: CASQRGLAGSSYEQYF.

The chain uses TRBV10-2 and TRBJ2-7; 9 nucleotides line up with TRBD1. Germline V CDR1 and CDR2: WSHSY, SAAADI. The CDR3 is 13 amino acids. With V trimmed by 10 bases and J by 3 bases, 7 bases remained unmatched. The CDR3 DNA reads as TGCGCCACACAGGGGGCTGTAAACTACGAGCAGTACTTC. It translates to CATQGAVNYEQYF.

The chain uses TRBV5-1 and TRBJ1-4, with TRBD1 matching 10 bases. This CDR3 has 16 residues. Looked up from germline, CDR1 is SGHRS and CDR2 is YFSETQ. The V segment lost 1 base and the J segment 7 bases; nucleotides outside the gene matches: 7. Here the CDR3 DNA reads TGCGCCAGCAGCTTGCTCTCGACAGGGGGCAGTGAAAAACTGTTTTTT. Translated: CASSLLSTGGSEKLFF.

The chain employs TRBV18 and TRBJ2-7; no firm D call. Germline V gene data show CDR1 as KGHSH and CDR2 as LQKENI. V gave up 1 base and J gave up 2 bases, with 12 bases separating them. This CDR3 has 15 residues. The CDR3 nucleotides read TGTGCCAGCTCACCACTTCGGGTAGGGACCTACGAGCAGTACTTC. Its protein product is CASSPLRVGTYEQYF.

The chain carries TRBV5-1 and TRBJ2-1; the match to TRBD2 covers 8 bases. This CDR3 has 20 residues. V was pared by 0 bases and J by 0 bases, with 14 bases of the junction left unmatched. Germline assignment: CDR1 SGHRS and CDR2 YFSETQ. CDR3 region: CASSLGFRAGDLSSYNEQFF. DNA of the CDR3: TGCGCCAGCAGCTTGGGATTTCGAGCGGGAGACCTCAGCTCCTACAATGAGCAGTTCTTC. The whole variable domain, filled in from reference TRBV5-1 and TRBJ2-1, reads KAGVTQTPRYLIKTRGQQVTLSCSPISGHRSVSWYQQTPGQGLQFLFEYFSETQRNKGNFPGRFSGRQFSNSRSEMNVSTLELGDSALYLCASSLGFRAGDLSSYNEQFFGPGTRLTVL.

The chain combines TRBV7-2 with TRBJ2-7; 7 nucleotides line up with TRBD2. CDR1 is SGHTA, CDR2 FQGNSA, per germline. The CDR3 spans 15 residues. J was trimmed by 6 bases and V by 2 bases; bases with no gene match: 10. Written as DNA, the CDR3 is TGTGCCAGCAGCTTAAGAAGCGGGAAGGGGCCCGAGCAGTACTTC. It translates to CASSLRSGKGPEQYF.

Regarding this clone: Other DNA sequences in this sample translate to the same CDR3. This chain connects TRBV18 to TRBJ2-1; unclear D gene. CDR1 KGHSH and CDR2 LQKENI come from the germline V gene. CDR3 size: 12 residues. V lost 1 base and J lost 7, with 5 bases in between. CDR3 protein: CASSPLGNEQFF. The CDR3 nucleotides read TGTGCCAGCTCACCACTCGGGAATGAGCAGTTCTTC.

The CDR3 DNA is TGTGCCAGCAGCTTCCGGACTAGCATTACTAGCACAGATACGCAGTATTTT. This translates into CASSFRTSITSTDTQYF. The J gene is TRBJ2-3, the V gene TRBV9, with 8 bases matching TRBD2. V shed 4 bases and J 0 bases; nucleotides not matched to a gene: 10. The CDR3 sequence is 17 residues long. Germline assignment: CDR1 SGDLS and CDR2 YYNGEE.